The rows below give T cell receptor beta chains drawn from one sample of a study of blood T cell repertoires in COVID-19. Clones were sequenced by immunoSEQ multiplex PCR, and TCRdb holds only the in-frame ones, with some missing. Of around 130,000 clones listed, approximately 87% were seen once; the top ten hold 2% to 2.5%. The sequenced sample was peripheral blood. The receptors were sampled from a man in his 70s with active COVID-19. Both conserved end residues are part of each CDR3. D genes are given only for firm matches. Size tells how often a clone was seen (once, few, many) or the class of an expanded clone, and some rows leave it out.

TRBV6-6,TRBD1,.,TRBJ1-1,TGTGCCAGCAGTAGAAGGACAGGGGTGAACACTGAAGCTTTCTTT,CASSRRTGVNTEAFF
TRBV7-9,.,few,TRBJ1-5,TGTGCCAGCAGCTCAGGGATAGGGGTTGGGCAGCCCCAGCATTTT,CASSSGIGVGQPQHF
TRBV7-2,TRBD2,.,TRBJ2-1,TGTGCCAGCAGCTATGCGGGGGTCGGCTCCTACAATGAGCAGTTCTTC,CASSYAGVGSYNEQFF
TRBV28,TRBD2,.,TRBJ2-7,TGTGCCAGCACCCTAGGGACTAGCGGAGGGTACGAGCAGTACTTC,CASTLGTSGGYEQYF
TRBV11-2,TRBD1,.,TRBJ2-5,TGTGCCAGCAGTAGGGACAGAGGGGAGACCCAGTACTTC,CASSRDRGETQYF
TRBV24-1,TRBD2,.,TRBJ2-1,TGTGCCACCAGTGATGAGCGGGAGGGCGCAGGAACTGAGCAGTTCTTC,CATSDEREGAGTEQFF
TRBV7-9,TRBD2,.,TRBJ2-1,TGTGCCAGCAGCCCGTTGACTAGCGGGAGAGATGAGCAGTTCTTC,CASSPLTSGRDEQFF
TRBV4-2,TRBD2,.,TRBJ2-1,TGTGCCAGCAGCCAGTTAACTAGCGGGACCCCCCTGGGTGAGCAGTTCTTC,CASSQLTSGTPLGEQFF
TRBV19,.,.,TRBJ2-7,TGTGCCAGTAGTAGCGACAGGTCCTACGAGCAGTACTTC,CASSSDRSYEQYF
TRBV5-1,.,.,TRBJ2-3,TGCGCCAGCAGCTCGGGGGGCCCCACAGATACGCAGTATTTT,CASSSGGPTDTQYF
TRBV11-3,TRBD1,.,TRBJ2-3,TGTGCCAGCAGCTTAGGTGACAGGGTTGTAACAGATACGCAGTATTTT,CASSLGDRVVTDTQYF
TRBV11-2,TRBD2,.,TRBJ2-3,TGTGCCAGCAGCTTAGTCGTGTCTAGCGGGAGCACAGATACGCAGTATTTT,CASSLVVSSGSTDTQYF
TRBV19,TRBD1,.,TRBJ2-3,TGTGCCAGTAGTACCCCCAGCCGGGACAGGGTTATGGATACGCAGTATTTT,CASSTPSRDRVMDTQYF
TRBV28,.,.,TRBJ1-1,TGTGCCAGCAGCCCTCCCATGAGGGTAGCTTTCTTT,CASSPPMRVAFF
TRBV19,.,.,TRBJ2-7,TGTGCCAGTAGTTTGAGCGGAGGGAGCTCCTACGAGCAGTACTTC,CASSLSGGSSYEQYF
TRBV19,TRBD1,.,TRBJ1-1,TGTGCCAGTAGTAAATCCGGGACAGGGGTGCCGGCTGAAGCTTTCTTT,CASSKSGTGVPAEAFF
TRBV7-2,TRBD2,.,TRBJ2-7,TGTGCCAGCAGCCCCCCTAGCGGGAGGGCCAAGAGCGAGCAGTACTTC,CASSPPSGRAKSEQYF
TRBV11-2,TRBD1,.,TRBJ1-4,TGTGCCAGCAGCCTTCCCCGGGACAGGGGGAGGAAGTGGAGGAAAAAACTGTTTTTT,CASSLPRDRGRKWRKKLFF
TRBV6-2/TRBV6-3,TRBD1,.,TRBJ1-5,TGTGCCAGCAGCGACAGGGTTGGTCAGCCCCAGCATTTT,CASSDRVGQPQHF
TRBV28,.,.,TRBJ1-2,TGTGCCAGCAGTTTAGCCCCCAGCCCTAGCACCTTC,CASSLAPSPSTF
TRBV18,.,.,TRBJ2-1,TGTGCCAGCTCACGGGACTCAGGAGCGCGAAATGAGCAGTTCTTC,CASSRDSGARNEQFF
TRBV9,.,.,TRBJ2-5,TGTGCCAGCAGCGTTGGAGAGGCGGAGACCCAGTACTTC,CASSVGEAETQYF
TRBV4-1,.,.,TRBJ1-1,TGCGCCAGCAGCCAAGCTGGGCAGATAAACACTGAAGCTTTCTTT,CASSQAGQINTEAFF
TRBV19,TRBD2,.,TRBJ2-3,TGTGCCAGTAGGCGACTAGCGGGAGGGACAGATACGCAGTATTTT,CASRRLAGGTDTQYF
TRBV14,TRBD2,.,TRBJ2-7,TGTGCCAGCAGCCAAGGAAGCGGGAGGGCGTACGAGCAGTACTTC,CASSQGSGRAYEQYF
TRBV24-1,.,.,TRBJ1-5,TGTGCCACCAGTGATGCGGGGCCTAGCAATCAGCCCCAGCATTTT,CATSDAGPSNQPQHF
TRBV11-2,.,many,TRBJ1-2,TGTGCCAGCAGCTTAGTTCAAGTGCAGGACCAGGGGAGCAGCGGCTACACCTTC,CASSLVQVQDQGSSGYTF
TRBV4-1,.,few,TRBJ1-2,TGCGCCAGCAGCCAAGATCTCGGAGGGAGGAGCAATGGCTACACCTTC,CASSQDLGGRSNGYTF
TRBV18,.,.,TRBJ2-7,TGTGCCAGCTCACAGGGGTCAGGTTCCGGAACGAGGCAGTACTTC,CASSQGSGSGTRQYF
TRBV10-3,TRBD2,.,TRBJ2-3,TGTGCCATCAGTTATAGCGGGAGGGCGGAGACAGATACGCAGTATTTT,CAISYSGRAETDTQYF
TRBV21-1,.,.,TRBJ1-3,TGTGCCAGCAGCAAAGAACCCCAGAACCCCGACTTTAGCTCTGGAAACACCATATATTTT,CASSKEPQNPDFSSGNTIYF
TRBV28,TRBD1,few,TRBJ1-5,TGTGCCAGCAGCCGAGGGGACAGGGGAGGCAATCAGCCCCAGCATTTT,CASSRGDRGGNQPQHF
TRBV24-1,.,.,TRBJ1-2,TGTGCCACCAGTGACGGGTCCCAATATGGCTACACCTTC,CATSDGSQYGYTF
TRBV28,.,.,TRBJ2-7,TGTGCCAGCAGAAATCTCTACGAGCAGTACTTC,CASRNLYEQYF
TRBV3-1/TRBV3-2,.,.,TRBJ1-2,TGTGCCAGCAGCCACTTAGACAGCTATGGCTACACCTTC,CASSHLDSYGYTF
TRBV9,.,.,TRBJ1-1,TGTGCCAGCAGCGTAAGCACGTCGAACACTGAAGCTTTCTTT,CASSVSTSNTEAFF
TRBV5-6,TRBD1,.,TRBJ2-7,TGTGCCAGTGGGACAGGAGCTTCCTACGAGCAGTACTTC,CASGTGASYEQYF